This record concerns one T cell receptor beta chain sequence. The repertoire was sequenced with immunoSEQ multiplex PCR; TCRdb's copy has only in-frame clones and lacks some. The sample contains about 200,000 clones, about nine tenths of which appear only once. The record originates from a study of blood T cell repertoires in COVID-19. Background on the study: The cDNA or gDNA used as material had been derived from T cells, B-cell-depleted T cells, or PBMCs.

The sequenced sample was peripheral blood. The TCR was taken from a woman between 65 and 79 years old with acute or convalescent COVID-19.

DNA of the CDR3: TGTGCCAGCAGTTTCACAGGGGTAGCTGAAGCTTTCTTT. It codes for CASSFTGVAEAFF. The chain couples TRBV6-5 to TRBJ1-1; 7 bases are shared with TRBD1. J gave up 6 bases and V 4 bases, and 5 bases lay outside the gene matches. The CDR3 has 13 residues. From germline, CDR1 is MNHEY and CDR2 SVGAGI.